This TCR beta chain stems from a study of post-analysis software for immune sequencing data. Study-level results: Same-batch samples co-clustered strongly by F measure. Significantly lower normalized Chao1 diversity was found in patients with multiple sclerosis relative to controls. The study found TRBV5-6, TRBV5-1 and TRBV20-1 among a handful of TRBV segments more frequent in patients than controls.

Remarks on this clonotype: Its antigen is as yet unknown.

Unique molecular identifiers were built into the TCR beta cDNA libraries. From around 0.96 to 9.9 million T cells, roughly 0.5 million cDNA molecules were obtained. TCRdb processed the PCR reads anew with MiXCR; each CDR3 protein has one entry. The sample holds approximately 730,000 distinct CDR3 sequences, more than 45% seen once. Trimming cost V 4 bases and J 4 bases, with 11 bases left between them. The CDR3 consists of 14 residues. CDR1 and CDR2 from the germline V gene are SGHRS and YFSETQ. V and J are TRBV5-1 and TRBJ1-4; a possible D gene is TRBD1 (6 bases). Input material: blood. The sequence derives from a girl aged 5 to 17 with multiple sclerosis. CDR3: CASSMDSSNEKLFF. In DNA, the CDR3 is TGCGCCAGCAGCATGGACAGTAGTAATGAAAAACTGTTTTTT.